A selection of T cell receptor beta chains follows, all from one sample in a study of response to subunit inactivated influenza vaccine. TCRdb called the RT-PCR reads again in MiXCR, with one record for every CDR3 protein. The repertoire holds some 570,000 distinct CDR3 sequences, 10% to 12% seen once, with roughly 11% in the top ten. This same sample was also taken into another study, of T cells expressing NK-cell markers.

The material sequenced was PBMCs from blood, taken on the day of vaccination. The receptors here all came from a man in his forties or fifties who received an inactivated influenza vaccine. CDR3s include the opening cysteine and the closing phenylalanine or tryptophan. Each record gives: D gene, clone size, V gene, J gene, CDR3 protein, CDR3 DNA. The D gene is left open where the match is weak. Not every row has a clone size; where given, it reads once, few, many or a size class.

d_gene: TRBD1; abundance: -; v_gene: TRBV25-1; j_gene: TRBJ2-5; CDR3aa: CASSETGDMQETQYF; CDR3nt: TGTGCCAGCAGTGAAACAGGGGACATGCAAGAGACCCAGTACTTC
d_gene: TRBD1; abundance: -; v_gene: TRBV7-2; j_gene: TRBJ1-2; CDR3aa: CASSRTGQGLDGYTF; CDR3nt: TGTGCCAGCAGCAGAACGGGACAGGGGCTCGATGGCTACACCTTC
d_gene: -; abundance: few; v_gene: TRBV12-3/TRBV12-4; j_gene: TRBJ1-2; CDR3aa: CASSPNKGYGYTF; CDR3nt: TGTGCCAGCAGTCCCAACAAAGGTTATGGCTACACCTTC
d_gene: -; abundance: few; v_gene: TRBV6-5; j_gene: TRBJ2-7; CDR3aa: CASSYRQSYEQYF; CDR3nt: TGTGCCAGCAGTTACCGACAGAGCTACGAGCAGTACTTC
d_gene: -; abundance: few; v_gene: TRBV12-3/TRBV12-4; j_gene: TRBJ1-6; CDR3aa: CASSLDGLNSPLHF; CDR3nt: TGTGCCAGCAGTTTAGACGGGTTAAATTCACCCCTCCACTTT
d_gene: TRBD1; abundance: -; v_gene: TRBV15; j_gene: TRBJ2-1; CDR3aa: CATSRGRDRGREQFF; CDR3nt: TGTGCCACCAGCAGAGGAAGGGACAGGGGTCGTGAGCAGTTCTTC
d_gene: TRBD1; abundance: -; v_gene: TRBV18; j_gene: TRBJ1-1; CDR3aa: CASSPPRGQGRSTEAFF; CDR3nt: TGTGCCAGCTCACCACCCCGGGGACAGGGGCGAAGTACTGAAGCTTTCTTT
d_gene: TRBD2; abundance: few; v_gene: TRBV5-5; j_gene: TRBJ2-2; CDR3aa: CASSLEVRRRGSGELFF; CDR3nt: TGTGCCAGCAGCTTAGAGGTCAGAAGGCGGGGGTCCGGGGAGCTGTTTTTT
d_gene: -; abundance: -; v_gene: TRBV12-3/TRBV12-4; j_gene: TRBJ1-1; CDR3aa: CASSSGRYTEAFF; CDR3nt: TGTGCCAGCAGTAGCGGACGGTACACTGAAGCTTTCTTT
d_gene: TRBD2; abundance: -; v_gene: TRBV15; j_gene: TRBJ2-1; CDR3aa: CATSIQGLAGLYNEQFF; CDR3nt: TGTGCCACCAGCATACAGGGACTAGCTGGCCTCTACAATGAGCAGTTCTTC
d_gene: TRBD1; abundance: few; v_gene: TRBV5-1; j_gene: TRBJ2-7; CDR3aa: CASSFDRGRPYEQYF; CDR3nt: TGCGCCAGCAGCTTCGACAGGGGGCGACCCTACGAGCAGTACTTC
d_gene: -; abundance: -; v_gene: TRBV4-2; j_gene: TRBJ2-3; CDR3aa: CASSQNFQTTDTQYF; CDR3nt: TGTGCCAGCAGCCAGAACTTTCAGACCACAGATACGCAGTATTTT
d_gene: TRBD2; abundance: few; v_gene: TRBV12-3/TRBV12-4; j_gene: TRBJ2-1; CDR3aa: CASSPSGTSGSREQFF; CDR3nt: TGTGCCAGCAGTCCCTCCGGGACTAGCGGGAGTCGTGAGCAGTTCTTC
d_gene: -; abundance: -; v_gene: TRBV20-1; j_gene: TRBJ2-7; CDR3aa: CSARDDGSSYEQYF; CDR3nt: TGCAGTGCTAGAGATGACGGAAGCTCCTACGAGCAGTACTTC
d_gene: TRBD2; abundance: -; v_gene: TRBV28; j_gene: TRBJ2-7; CDR3aa: CASSLRLAGVVSYEQYF; CDR3nt: TGTGCCAGCAGTTTAAGACTAGCGGGAGTTGTTTCCTACGAGCAGTACTTC
d_gene: -; abundance: few; v_gene: TRBV7-2; j_gene: TRBJ2-7; CDR3aa: CASSSYGGASSYEQYF; CDR3nt: TGTGCCAGCAGCTCTTACGGGGGCGCCAGCTCCTACGAGCAGTACTTC
d_gene: -; abundance: -; v_gene: TRBV10-3; j_gene: TRBJ2-5; CDR3aa: CASRGGDGETQYF; CDR3nt: TGTGCCTCGCGGGGTGGTGATGGGGAGACCCAGTACTTC
d_gene: TRBD1; abundance: many; v_gene: TRBV5-1; j_gene: TRBJ2-4; CDR3aa: CASSLGQGKNIQYF; CDR3nt: TGCGCCAGCAGCTTGGGACAGGGAAAAAACATTCAGTACTTC
d_gene: TRBD2; abundance: few; v_gene: TRBV20-1; j_gene: TRBJ2-3; CDR3aa: CSARIAGLIFSNTQYF; CDR3nt: TGCAGTGCTAGGATTGCGGGACTAATTTTTTCAAATACGCAGTATTTT
d_gene: -; abundance: few; v_gene: TRBV10-3; j_gene: TRBJ1-2; CDR3aa: CAISVPMGGYTF; CDR3nt: TGTGCCATCAGTGTACCCATGGGCGGCTACACCTTC
d_gene: TRBD1; abundance: many; v_gene: TRBV7-8; j_gene: TRBJ1-3; CDR3aa: CASSPWDRGPNSGNTIYF; CDR3nt: TGTGCCAGCAGCCCTTGGGACAGGGGACCCAACTCTGGAAACACCATATATTTT
d_gene: TRBD2; abundance: few; v_gene: TRBV6-2/TRBV6-3; j_gene: TRBJ2-3; CDR3aa: CASSIEGRGTDTQYF; CDR3nt: TGTGCCAGCAGTATAGAGGGGAGGGGCACAGATACGCAGTATTTT
d_gene: -; abundance: -; v_gene: TRBV20-1; j_gene: TRBJ2-4; CDR3aa: CSASPLAKNIQYF; CDR3nt: TGCAGTGCTAGTCCCTTAGCCAAAAACATTCAGTACTTC
d_gene: TRBD2; abundance: few; v_gene: TRBV4-2; j_gene: TRBJ2-5; CDR3aa: CASSLTTSGTQETQYF; CDR3nt: TGTGCCAGCAGCTTGACGACTAGCGGAACGCAAGAGACCCAGTACTTC
d_gene: -; abundance: few; v_gene: TRBV6-2/TRBV6-3; j_gene: TRBJ1-1; CDR3aa: CASSYGDNTEAFF; CDR3nt: TGTGCCAGCAGTTACGGGGATAACACTGAAGCTTTCTTT
d_gene: TRBD1; abundance: -; v_gene: TRBV19; j_gene: TRBJ1-5; CDR3aa: CASSMGSGTVRNQPQHF; CDR3nt: TGTGCCAGTAGTATGGGATCCGGGACAGTACGCAATCAGCCCCAGCATTTT
d_gene: -; abundance: many; v_gene: TRBV28; j_gene: TRBJ2-2; CDR3aa: CASSLLGEALGELFF; CDR3nt: TGTGCCAGCAGTTTATTGGGGGAGGCCCTCGGGGAGCTGTTTTTT
d_gene: -; abundance: few; v_gene: TRBV20-1; j_gene: TRBJ1-1; CDR3aa: CSAGGGDTEAFF; CDR3nt: TGCAGTGCTGGGGGCGGGGACACTGAAGCTTTCTTT
d_gene: TRBD1; abundance: -; v_gene: TRBV20-1; j_gene: TRBJ2-3; CDR3aa: CSASRQGPDTQYF; CDR3nt: TGCAGTGCTTCCCGACAGGGGCCAGATACGCAGTATTTT
d_gene: TRBD2; abundance: few; v_gene: TRBV12-3/TRBV12-4; j_gene: TRBJ2-1; CDR3aa: CASSLSSAGGYNEQFF; CDR3nt: TGTGCCAGCAGTTTATCGTCTGCGGGGGGGTACAATGAGCAGTTCTTC
d_gene: -; abundance: few; v_gene: TRBV20-1; j_gene: TRBJ2-3; CDR3aa: CSARDPGSISTDTQYF; CDR3nt: TGCAGTGCTAGAGATCCAGGTAGCATCAGCACAGATACGCAGTATTTT
d_gene: -; abundance: few; v_gene: TRBV3-1; j_gene: TRBJ2-7; CDR3aa: CASSQDEASEQYF; CDR3nt: TGTGCCAGCAGCCAAGACGAAGCTTCCGAGCAGTACTTC
d_gene: TRBD1; abundance: -; v_gene: TRBV27; j_gene: TRBJ2-2; CDR3aa: CASSLSDRPGQGNTGELFF; CDR3nt: TGTGCCAGCAGTCTATCTGATAGACCGGGACAGGGGAACACCGGGGAGCTGTTTTTT
d_gene: TRBD2; abundance: few; v_gene: TRBV12-3/TRBV12-4; j_gene: TRBJ2-7; CDR3aa: CASSLRGLAGGPREQYF; CDR3nt: TGTGCCAGCAGTCTTCGGGGACTAGCGGGAGGGCCTCGCGAGCAGTACTTC
d_gene: -; abundance: -; v_gene: TRBV9; j_gene: TRBJ2-2; CDR3aa: CASSSRDIPTGELFF; CDR3nt: TGTGCCAGCAGCTCACGGGACATCCCCACCGGGGAGCTGTTTTTT
d_gene: -; abundance: few; v_gene: TRBV4-3; j_gene: TRBJ2-3; CDR3aa: CASSQVGPSDTQYF; CDR3nt: TGCGCCAGCAGCCAAGTAGGGCCCTCAGATACGCAGTATTTT
d_gene: -; abundance: -; v_gene: TRBV5-1; j_gene: TRBJ1-1; CDR3aa: CASSRAIENTEAFF; CDR3nt: TGCGCCAGCAGTCGGGCAATCGAGAACACTGAAGCTTTCTTT
d_gene: -; abundance: few; v_gene: TRBV29-1; j_gene: TRBJ1-1; CDR3aa: CSVLDGRNTEAFF; CDR3nt: TGCAGCGTCTTAGACGGGCGGAACACTGAAGCTTTCTTT
d_gene: -; abundance: few; v_gene: TRBV12-3/TRBV12-4; j_gene: TRBJ1-5; CDR3aa: CASSLGGAGGQPQHF; CDR3nt: TGTGCCAGCAGTTTAGGAGGGGCTGGAGGGCAGCCCCAGCATTTT
d_gene: -; abundance: -; v_gene: TRBV10-3; j_gene: TRBJ2-3; CDR3aa: CAISEQGYTDTQYF; CDR3nt: TGTGCCATCAGTGAGCAGGGTTACACAGATACGCAGTATTTT
d_gene: -; abundance: -; v_gene: TRBV12-3/TRBV12-4; j_gene: TRBJ1-1; CDR3aa: CASSLTSSGRRAFF; CDR3nt: TGTGCCAGCAGTTTGACCTCAAGCGGCCGTAGAGCTTTCTTT
d_gene: -; abundance: many; v_gene: TRBV30; j_gene: TRBJ2-3; CDR3aa: CAWSVTFSDTQYF; CDR3nt: TGTGCCTGGAGTGTAACGTTCTCAGATACGCAGTATTTT
d_gene: TRBD1; abundance: few; v_gene: TRBV20-1; j_gene: TRBJ2-3; CDR3aa: CSAIGQGATTTPGITQYF; CDR3nt: TGCAGTGCTATAGGACAGGGAGCGACAACCACTCCGGGCATTACGCAGTATTTT
d_gene: -; abundance: few; v_gene: TRBV11-2; j_gene: TRBJ1-1; CDR3aa: CASSFGPEVAGAFF; CDR3nt: TGTGCCAGCAGCTTTGGTCCTGAGGTCGCCGGGGCTTTCTTT
d_gene: TRBD2; abundance: -; v_gene: TRBV20-1; j_gene: TRBJ2-1; CDR3aa: CSAFGGRGNEQFF; CDR3nt: TGCAGTGCTTTTGGCGGGAGAGGGAATGAGCAGTTCTTC
d_gene: -; abundance: -; v_gene: TRBV3-1; j_gene: TRBJ2-2; CDR3aa: CASKGSNTGELFF; CDR3nt: TGTGCCAGCAAAGGGAGTAACACCGGGGAGCTGTTTTTT
d_gene: -; abundance: many; v_gene: TRBV5-1; j_gene: TRBJ2-2; CDR3aa: CASSTGAGELFF; CDR3nt: TGCGCCAGCAGTACCGGGGCCGGGGAGCTGTTTTTT
d_gene: -; abundance: many; v_gene: TRBV6-1; j_gene: TRBJ1-4; CDR3aa: CASSEESGVFEKLFF; CDR3nt: TGTGCCAGCAGTGAAGAATCAGGGGTTTTTGAAAAACTGTTTTTT
d_gene: TRBD2; abundance: few; v_gene: TRBV27; j_gene: TRBJ2-1; CDR3aa: CASSYLAGGPYNEQFF; CDR3nt: TGTGCCAGCAGTTATTTAGCGGGAGGTCCTTACAATGAGCAGTTCTTC
d_gene: -; abundance: -; v_gene: TRBV6-2/TRBV6-3; j_gene: TRBJ2-7; CDR3aa: CASGKSSGTPTYEQYF; CDR3nt: TGTGCCAGCGGAAAAAGCTCCGGGACACCTACCTACGAGCAGTACTTC
d_gene: TRBD1; abundance: few; v_gene: TRBV5-1; j_gene: TRBJ2-7; CDR3aa: CASSPGTGYTEQYF; CDR3nt: TGCGCCAGCAGCCCCGGGACAGGCTATACCGAGCAGTACTTC
d_gene: -; abundance: many; v_gene: TRBV5-1; j_gene: TRBJ2-1; CDR3aa: CASSLAAGSSYNEQFF; CDR3nt: TGCGCCAGCAGCTTGGCCGCGGGGAGCTCCTACAATGAGCAGTTCTTC